This T cell receptor (beta chain) was observed in a study of early T cells in non-severe SARS-CoV-2 infection. Unmatched junction bases numbered 3, after V lost 3 bases and J lost 3 bases. The CDR3 totals 15 residues. Germline V gene sequence: CDR1 SGHVS, CDR2 FNYEAQ. TCRdb reprocessed the 5' RACE reads with MiXCR, giving one entry per CDR3 protein. Among approximately 47,000 distinct CDR3 sequences listed, around 6.5% were seen once. Sequences were derived from whole blood, sampled at baseline. This TCR was recovered from an adult who was a healthcare worker with PCR-confirmed SARS-CoV-2 infection or an uninfected control (not recorded which). The chain uses TRBV7-6 and TRBJ2-1, with TRBD2 identical over 9 bases. CDR3 amino acids: CASSFLAGVYNEQFF. For the CDR3, the DNA is TGTGCCAGCAGCTTTTTAGCGGGAGTCTACAATGAGCAGTTCTTC.